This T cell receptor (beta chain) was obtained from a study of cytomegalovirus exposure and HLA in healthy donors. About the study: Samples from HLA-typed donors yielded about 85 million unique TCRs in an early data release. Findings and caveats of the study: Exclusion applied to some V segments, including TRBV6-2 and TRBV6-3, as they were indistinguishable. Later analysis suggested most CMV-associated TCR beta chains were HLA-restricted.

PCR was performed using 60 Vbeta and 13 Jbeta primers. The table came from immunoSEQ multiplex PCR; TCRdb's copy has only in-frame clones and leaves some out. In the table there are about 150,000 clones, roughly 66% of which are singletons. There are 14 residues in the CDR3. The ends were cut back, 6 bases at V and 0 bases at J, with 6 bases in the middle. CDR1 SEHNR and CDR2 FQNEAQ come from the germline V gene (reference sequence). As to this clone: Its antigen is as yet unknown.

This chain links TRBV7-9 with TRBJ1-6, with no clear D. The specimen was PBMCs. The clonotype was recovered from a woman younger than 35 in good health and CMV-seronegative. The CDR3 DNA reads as TGTGCCAGCAGGGGGAGCTCCTATAATTCACCCCTCCACTTT. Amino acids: CASRGSSYNSPLHF.